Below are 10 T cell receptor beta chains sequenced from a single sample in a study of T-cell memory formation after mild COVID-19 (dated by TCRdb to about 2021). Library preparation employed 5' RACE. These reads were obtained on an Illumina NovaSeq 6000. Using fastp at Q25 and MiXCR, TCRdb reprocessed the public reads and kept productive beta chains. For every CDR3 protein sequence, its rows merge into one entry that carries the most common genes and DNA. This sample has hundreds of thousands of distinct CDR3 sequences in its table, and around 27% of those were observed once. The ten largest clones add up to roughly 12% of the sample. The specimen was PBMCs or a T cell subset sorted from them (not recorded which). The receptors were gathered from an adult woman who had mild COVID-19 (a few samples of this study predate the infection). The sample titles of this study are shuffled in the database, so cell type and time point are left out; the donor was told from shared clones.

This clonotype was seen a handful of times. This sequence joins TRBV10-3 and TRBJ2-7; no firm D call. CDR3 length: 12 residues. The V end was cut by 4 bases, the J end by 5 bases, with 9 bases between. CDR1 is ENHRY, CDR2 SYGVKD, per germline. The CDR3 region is CAISGSIHEQYF. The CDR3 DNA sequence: TGTGCCATCAGTGGATCGATCCACGAGCAGTACTTC.

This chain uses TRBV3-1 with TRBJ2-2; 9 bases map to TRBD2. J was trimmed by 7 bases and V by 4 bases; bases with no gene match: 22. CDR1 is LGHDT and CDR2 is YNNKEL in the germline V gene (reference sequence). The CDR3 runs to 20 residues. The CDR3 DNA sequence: TGTGCCAGCAGCCGCCGCGCACTCCCGGAGGCGGGAGGGCGTAACGGGGAGCTGTTTTTT. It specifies CASSRRALPEAGGRNGELFF.

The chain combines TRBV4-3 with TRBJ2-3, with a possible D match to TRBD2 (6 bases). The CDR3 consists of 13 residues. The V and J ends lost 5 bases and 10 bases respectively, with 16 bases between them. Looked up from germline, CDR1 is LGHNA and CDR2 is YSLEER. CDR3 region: CASSSTSGGAQYF. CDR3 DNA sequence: TGCGCCAGCAGCAGTACTAGTGGCGGGGCGCAGTATTTT.

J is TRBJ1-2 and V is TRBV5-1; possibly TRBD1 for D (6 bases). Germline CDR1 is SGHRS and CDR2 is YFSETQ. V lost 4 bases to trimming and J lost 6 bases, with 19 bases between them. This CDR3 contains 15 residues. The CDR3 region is CASSVDGRGEHGYTF. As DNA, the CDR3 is TGCGCCAGCAGCGTGGACGGCAGGGGCGAACATGGCTACACCTTC.

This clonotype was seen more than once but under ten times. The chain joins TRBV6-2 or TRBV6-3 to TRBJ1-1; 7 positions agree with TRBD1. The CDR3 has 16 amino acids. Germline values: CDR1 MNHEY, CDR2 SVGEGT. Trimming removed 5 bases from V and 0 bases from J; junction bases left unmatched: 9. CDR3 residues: CASSPWDRKMNTEAFF. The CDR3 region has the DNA TGTGCCAGCAGTCCCTGGGACAGAAAAATGAACACTGAAGCTTTCTTT.

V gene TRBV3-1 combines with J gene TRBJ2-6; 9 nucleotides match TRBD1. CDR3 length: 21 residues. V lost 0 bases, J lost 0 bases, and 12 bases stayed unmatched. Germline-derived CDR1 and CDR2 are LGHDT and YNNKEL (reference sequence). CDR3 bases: TGTGCCAGCAGCCAAGATCGGGGACAGGGAAACCCCCTCTCTGGGGCCAACGTCCTGACTTTC. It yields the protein CASSQDRGQGNPLSGANVLTF.

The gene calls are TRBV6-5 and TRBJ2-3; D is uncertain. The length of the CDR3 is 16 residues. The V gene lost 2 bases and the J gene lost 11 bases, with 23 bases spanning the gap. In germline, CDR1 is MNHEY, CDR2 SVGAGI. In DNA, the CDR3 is TGTGCCAGCAGTTACGCACTCGCACTCATCGGCCTGGTGCAGTATTTT. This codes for CASSYALALIGLVQYF.

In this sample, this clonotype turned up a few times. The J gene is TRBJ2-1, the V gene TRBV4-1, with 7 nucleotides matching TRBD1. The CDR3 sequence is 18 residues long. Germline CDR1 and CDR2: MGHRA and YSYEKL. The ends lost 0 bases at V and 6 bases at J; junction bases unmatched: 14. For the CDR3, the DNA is TGCGCCAGCAGCCAAGATGAAGTTACCTACAGGGGATCCAATGAGCAGTTCTTC. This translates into CASSQDEVTYRGSNEQFF.

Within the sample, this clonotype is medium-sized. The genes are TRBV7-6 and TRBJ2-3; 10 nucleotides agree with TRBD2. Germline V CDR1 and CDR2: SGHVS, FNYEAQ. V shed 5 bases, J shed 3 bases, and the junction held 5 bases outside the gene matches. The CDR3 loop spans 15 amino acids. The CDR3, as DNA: TGTGCCAGCAGCCCACTAGCGGGAAGAACAGATACGCAGTATTTT. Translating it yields CASSPLAGRTDTQYF.

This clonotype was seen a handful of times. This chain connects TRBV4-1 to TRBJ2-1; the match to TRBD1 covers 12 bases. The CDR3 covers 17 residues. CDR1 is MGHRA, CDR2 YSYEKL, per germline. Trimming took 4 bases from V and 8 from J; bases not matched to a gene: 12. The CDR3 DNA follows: TGCGCCAGCAGCCTCATCCCGGGACAGGGGGCAGAATATGAGCAGTTCTTC. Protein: CASSLIPGQGAEYEQFF.